Below, 20 T cell receptor beta chains from the same sample are listed, as sequenced in a study of T-cell reconstitution after alpha-beta-depleted transplantation in children. Construction of the TCRbeta library involved unique molecular identifiers. TCRdb reprocessed the PCR reads via MiXCR and lists one record per CDR3 protein. Of over 150,000 distinct CDR3 sequences listed, roughly 6% are singletons. The specimen was PBMCs, collected before TCRalphabeta/CD19-depleted stem cell transplant. Receptor source: a girl less than two years old with combined immunodeficiency, due to receive a stem cell transplant.

This clonotype has a count of ten or more. The rearrangement links TRBV7-2 to TRBJ2-5; TRBD1 aligns across 8 bases. The CDR3 contains 14 residues. Trimming cost V 4 bases and J 4 bases; bases outside gene matches: 5. Germline loops: CDR1 SGHTA, CDR2 FQGNSA. CDR3: CASSSFTGGETQYF. DNA for the CDR3: TGTGCCAGCAGCTCTTTTACAGGGGGAGAGACCCAGTACTTC.

This clonotype was detected ten times or more. As DNA, the CDR3 is TGTGCCAGCAGCGTAGGAAGGGGTAGCGGAAACACCATATATTTT. This codes for CASSVGRGSGNTIYF. The chain has TRBV9 and TRBJ1-3, with D tentatively TRBD1 (5 bases). Looked up from germline, CDR1 is SGDLS and CDR2 is YYNGEE. The V end was cut by 0 bases, the J end by 4 bases, with 11 bases between. The CDR3 extends over 15 amino acids.

The chain links TRBV7-8 to TRBJ1-2; 12 positions match TRBD1. CDR3 length equals 16 residues. Germline V lookup: CDR1 SGHVS, CDR2 FQNEAQ. Trimming at V came to 4 bases and at J to 7 bases, leaving 10 bases not matched to a gene. The DNA for the CDR3 is TGTGCCAGCAGCTCCTTACCGGGACAGGGGGCTGGTGGCTACACCTTC. The encoded protein is CASSSLPGQGAGGYTF.

This clonotype was seen a few times. The gene calls are TRBV18 and TRBJ2-2; 10 nucleotides align to TRBD2. Germline CDR1 reads KGHSH; CDR2 reads LQKENI. Trimming took 2 bases from V and 0 from J; bases not matched to a gene: 9. This CDR3 is 19 amino acids long. The CDR3 protein is CASSPRTSGETANTGELFF. In DNA form, the CDR3 reads TGTGCCAGCTCACCAAGAACTAGCGGGGAAACTGCGAACACCGGGGAGCTGTTTTTT. Full variable domain (missing parts from reference TRBV18 and TRBJ2-2): NAGVMQNPRHLVRRRGQEARLRCSPMKGHSHVYWYRQLPEEGLKFMVYLQKENIIDESGMPKERFSAEFPKEGPSILRIQQVVRGDSAAYFCASSPRTSGETANTGELFFGEGSRLTVL.

This clonotype was counted only a few times. The rearrangement joins TRBV9 to TRBJ2-5; 8 bases line up with TRBD2. The CDR3 has 15 amino acids. The ends lost 0 bases at V and 4 bases at J; junction bases unmatched: 5. Germline V gene data show CDR1 as SGDLS and CDR2 as YYNGEE. CDR3 nucleotide sequence: TGTGCCAGCAGCGTAGGAGGCGGGAGGATAGAGACCCAGTACTTC. It yields the protein CASSVGGGRIETQYF.

There are many counts of this clonotype. The rearrangement uses TRBV7-6 and TRBJ2-3; TRBD2 is a possible D gene (6 bases). The germline gives CDR1 SGHVS, CDR2 FNYEAQ. This CDR3 region has 15 residues. With 1 base removed from V and 1 base from J, the gap between germline ends came to 9 bases. The CDR3 spells CASSLGGLGTDTQYF. DNA for the CDR3: TGTGCCAGCAGCTTAGGGGGACTCGGCACAGATACGCAGTATTTT.

This clonotype has at least ten counts. The chain recombines TRBV2 with TRBJ2-3; tentative D call: TRBD1 (5 bases). Germline V gene sequence: CDR1 SNHLY, CDR2 FYNNEI. With 7 bases removed from V and 0 bases from J, the gap between germline ends came to 14 bases. The CDR3 has 15 residues. CDR3 loop: CASKGRLDSTDTQYF. The CDR3 DNA reads TGTGCCAGCAAGGGGCGGTTGGATAGCACAGATACGCAGTATTTT.

V is TRBV12-3 or TRBV12-4 and J is TRBJ1-5; D ambiguous. The CDR3 extends over 21 amino acids. V gave up 3 bases and J gave up 2 bases, with 29 bases separating them. CDR3 in DNA: TGTGCCAGCAGTTTCCTCACGGTAACTATCAAGGATATTTTTGGCAATCAGCCCCAGCATTTT. Protein: CASSFLTVTIKDIFGNQPQHF.

This clonotype was seen at least ten times. The V gene is TRBV29-1, the J gene TRBJ2-1, with TRBD2 identical over 14 bases. This CDR3 is 14 amino acids long. Trimming cost V 5 bases and J 13 bases; bases outside gene matches: 10. CDR1 is SQVTM and CDR2 is ANQGSEA in the germline V gene. The CDR3: CSVPGLAGVSRQFF. The CDR3 DNA reads as TGCAGCGTTCCGGGACTAGCGGGAGTATCCCGTCAGTTCTTC.

This clonotype showed up many times. CDR3 residues: CATSEIITDTQYF. In nucleotides, the CDR3 is TGTGCCACCAGTGAAATTATAACAGATACGCAGTATTTT. V usage is TRBV24-1 and J usage is TRBJ2-3; D is uncertain. The CDR3 length is 13 residues. Germline CDR1 and CDR2: KGHDR and SFDVKD. Trimming stripped 4 bases from V and 3 bases from J, with 7 bases between.

This clonotype was counted at least ten times. V and J are TRBV7-9 and TRBJ2-1, with a tentative D call TRBD2 (5 bases). This CDR3 contains 14 residues. Germline loops: CDR1 SEHNR, CDR2 FQNEAQ (reference sequence). The V and J ends lost 1 base and 7 bases respectively, with 11 bases between them. The CDR3, as DNA: TGTGCCAGCAGCTTAGTTCGGGGTCGGAATGAGCAGTTCTTC. Protein: CASSLVRGRNEQFF.

The rearrangement joins TRBV5-1 to TRBJ2-1, with 11 bases that match TRBD2. Trimming removed 4 bases from V and 0 bases from J; junction bases left unmatched: 6. In germline, CDR1 is SGHRS, CDR2 YFSETQ. CDR3 size: 17 residues. In DNA, the CDR3 is TGCGCCAGCAGCCAGGGACTAGCGGAAAGCTCCTACAATGAGCAGTTCTTC. It encodes CASSQGLAESSYNEQFF.

This clonotype came up many times. The chain joins TRBV20-1 to TRBJ1-1; TRBD1 is a possible D gene (6 bases). V shed 1 base and J shed 2 bases, with 14 bases lying between them. The CDR3 contains 15 residues. Germline CDR1 is DFQATT and CDR2 is SNEGSKA (reference sequence). The CDR3, as DNA: TGCAGTGCTAGAGGCGGGGGGGCGTTCAACACTGAAGCTTTCTTT. Residues: CSARGGGAFNTEAFF.

This clonotype was recorded many times. The chain is built from TRBV29-1 and TRBJ2-7; 10 positions match TRBD2. V gave up 6 bases and J gave up 4 bases; unmatched junction bases: 18. This CDR3 has 17 amino acids. Germline V CDR1 and CDR2: SQVTM, ANQGSEA. This CDR3 reads CSVETGEASGSFYEQYF. CDR3 DNA: TGCAGCGTGGAGACAGGGGAAGCTAGCGGGAGCTTTTACGAGCAGTACTTC.

This clonotype was seen repeatedly, ten times or more. The DNA of the CDR3 is TGCAGTGCTAGCTGGGGCGGCCCCTACGAGCAGTACTTC. Its translation is CSASWGGPYEQYF. The chain uses TRBV20-1 and TRBJ2-7; D is possibly TRBD1 (5 bases). Trimming pared 3 bases from V and 2 bases from J, leaving 11 bases between. This CDR3 has 13 amino acids. Germline V gene sequence: CDR1 DFQATT, CDR2 SNEGSKA (reference sequence).

This clonotype was seen ten or more times. This chain joins TRBV7-2 and TRBJ1-1; no definite D call. The germline CDR1 and CDR2 sequences are SGHTA and FQGNSA. CDR3 length equals 14 residues. V shed 5 bases and J shed 4 bases, with 14 bases lying between them. For the CDR3, the DNA is TGTGCCAGCAGCCCGACGAATTTGGGCACTGAAGCTTTCTTT. Its translation: CASSPTNLGTEAFF.

There are many counts of this clonotype. The junction and the germline gene differ at one end; a read error may be behind it. The chain is built from TRBV7-7 and TRBJ2-5, with 7 bases lining up with TRBD1. Looked up from germline, CDR1 is SSHAT and CDR2 is FNYEAQ (reference sequence). The CDR3 spans 13 residues. CDR3 bases: TGTGCTAGCAGCATAGACAGGGTAGAGACCCAGTACTTC. This gives the protein CASSIDRVETQYF.

This clonotype has a count of ten or more. The genes are TRBV29-1 and TRBJ2-1; 11 bases agree with TRBD1. With V trimmed by 8 bases and J by 4 bases, 4 bases remained unmatched. This CDR3 comprises 13 residues. The V gene's germline CDR1 is SQVTM and CDR2 ANQGSEA. CDR3 bases: TGCAGCCTCGGGGACAGGGGGTACAATGAGCAGTTCTTC. It translates to CSLGDRGYNEQFF.

This clonotype was recorded at least ten times. The chain is built from TRBV28 and TRBJ2-7; D is ambiguous. The V end was cut by 6 bases, the J end by 2 bases, with 11 bases between. The CDR3 loop spans 13 amino acids. Germline V gives CDR1 MDHEN, CDR2 SYDVKM. The CDR3 reads CASSPLAPYEQYF. The CDR3, as DNA: TGTGCCAGCAGCCCCCTGGCCCCCTACGAGCAGTACTTC.

This clonotype occurred many times. The rearrangement links TRBV7-2 to TRBJ2-1; unclear D gene. The CDR3 is made up of 13 amino acids. Trimming left V 10 bases short and J 0 bases short, with 10 bases between. Germline assignment: CDR1 SGHTA and CDR2 FQGNSA. The CDR3: CATQKSSYNEQFF. CDR3 DNA sequence: TGTGCCACACAGAAAAGCTCCTACAATGAGCAGTTCTTC.